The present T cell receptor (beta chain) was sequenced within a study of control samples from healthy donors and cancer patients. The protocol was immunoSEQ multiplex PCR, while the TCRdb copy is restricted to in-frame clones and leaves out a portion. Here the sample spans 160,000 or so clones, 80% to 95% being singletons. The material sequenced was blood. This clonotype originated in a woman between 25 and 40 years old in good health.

The CDR3, as DNA: TGTGCCAGCAGTTACTCACTAGCGCCAACAGATACGCAGTATTTT. Amino acids: CASSYSLAPTDTQYF. V is TRBV6-5 and J is TRBJ2-3, with 7 positions matching TRBD2. The CDR3 is 15 residues long. The ends lost 0 bases at V and 3 bases at J; junction bases unmatched: 3. Germline loops: CDR1 MNHEY, CDR2 SVGAGI.